The present T cell receptor beta chain was sequenced within a study of Ad26.COV2.S vaccination and SARS-CoV-2 variants. CDR1 MDHEN and CDR2 SYDVKM come from the germline V gene. Trimming removed 5 bases from V and 6 bases from J; junction bases left unmatched: 11. This CDR3 is 15 amino acids long. This sample's treatment: 15 to 20 received Ad26.COV2.S at low or high dose, single or two shots; about 5 received placebo; per-sample allocation not given. Sampling was done on day 63 after the first vaccine or placebo injection. The repertoire was sequenced with immunoSEQ multiplex PCR; TCRdb's copy has only in-frame clones and lacks some. The profile shows around 320,000 clones, just under 85% of them singletons.

The sequence was collected from a person aged 18 to 65 who received the Ad26.COV2.S COVID-19 vaccine or a placebo. The input for sequencing was peripheral blood, taken in a trial of Ad26.COV2.S vaccine versus placebo. The rearrangement uses TRBV28 and TRBJ2-3, with 7 bases lining up with TRBD1. In DNA form, the CDR3 reads TGTGCCAGCAGTCAGCCCGGGACAGTTTCCGATACGCAGTATTTT. It encodes CASSQPGTVSDTQYF.